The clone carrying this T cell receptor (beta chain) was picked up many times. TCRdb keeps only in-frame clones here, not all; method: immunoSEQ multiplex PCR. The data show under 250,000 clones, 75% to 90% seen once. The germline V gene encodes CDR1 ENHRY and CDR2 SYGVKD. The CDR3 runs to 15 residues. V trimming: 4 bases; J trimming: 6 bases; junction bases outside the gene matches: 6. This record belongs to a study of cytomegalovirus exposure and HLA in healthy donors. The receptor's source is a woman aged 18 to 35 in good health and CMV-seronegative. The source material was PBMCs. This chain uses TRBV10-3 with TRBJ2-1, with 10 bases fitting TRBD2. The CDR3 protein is CAISGRLAGSNEQFF. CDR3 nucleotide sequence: TGTGCCATCAGTGGGAGACTAGCGGGTTCCAATGAGCAGTTCTTC.